Reported below is one TCR beta chain. The data were obtained in a study of shared clonotypes between healthy human individuals. Here immunoSEQ multiplex PCR was the method, and the copy in TCRdb shows in-frame clones only, minus some. Found here are about a million clones, approximately 68% of them singletons; the top ten hold 1.5%. The CDR3 loop spans 15 amino acids. With V trimmed by 1 base and J by 4 bases, 4 bases remained unmatched. Germline CDR1 and CDR2: SGHKS and YYEKEE (reference sequence). Material for sequencing was memory CD4+ T cells sorted from blood. Sample subset: CD45RA-negative fraction. The sequence derives from a man aged 18 to 29 in good health. The chain uses TRBV5-5 and TRBJ1-4; 7 bases line up with TRBD1. This chain's CDR3 is CASSLIGQVNEKLFF. For the CDR3, the DNA is TGTGCCAGCAGCTTGATCGGACAGGTTAATGAAAAACTGTTTTTT.